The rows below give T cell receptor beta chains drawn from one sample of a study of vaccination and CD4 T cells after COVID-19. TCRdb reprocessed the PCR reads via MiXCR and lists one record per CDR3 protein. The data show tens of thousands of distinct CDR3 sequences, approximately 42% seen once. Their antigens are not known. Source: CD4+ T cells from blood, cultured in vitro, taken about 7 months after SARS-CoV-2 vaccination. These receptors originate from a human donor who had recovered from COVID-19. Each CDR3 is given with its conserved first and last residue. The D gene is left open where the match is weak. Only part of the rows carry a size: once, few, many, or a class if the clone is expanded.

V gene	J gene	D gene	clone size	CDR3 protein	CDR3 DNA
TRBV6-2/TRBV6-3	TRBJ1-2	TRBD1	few	CASTGTVNNGYTF	TGTGCCAGCACAGGGACAGTGAATAATGGCTACACCTTC
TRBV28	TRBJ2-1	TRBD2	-	CASGGLAGGSSSYNEQFF	TGTGCCAGCGGCGGACTAGCGGGAGGATCCAGCTCCTACAATGAGCAGTTCTTC
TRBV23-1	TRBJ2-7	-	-	CASSHVSYEQYF	TGCGCCAGCAGTCACGTCTCCTACGAGCAGTACTTC
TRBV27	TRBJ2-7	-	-	CASSPLRELYF	TGTGCCAGCAGTCCTCTCCGGGAGTTGTACTTC
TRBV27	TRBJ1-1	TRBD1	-	CASSGGTGGTEAFF	TGTGCCAGCAGTGGCGGGACAGGGGGAACTGAAGCTTTCTTT
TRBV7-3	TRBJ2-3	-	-	CASSLSKTDTQYF	TGTGCCAGCAGCTTAAGTAAGACAGATACGCAGTATTTT
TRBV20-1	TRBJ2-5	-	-	CSARDPGLGKETQYF	TGCAGTGCTAGAGACCCAGGACTGGGGAAGGAGACCCAGTACTTC
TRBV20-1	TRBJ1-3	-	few	CSARATGGSGNTIYF	TGCAGTGCTAGAGCCACTGGCGGCTCTGGAAACACCATATATTTT
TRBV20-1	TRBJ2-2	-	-	CSASQGHTGELFF	TGCAGTGCGTCACAGGGACACACCGGGGAGCTGTTTTTT
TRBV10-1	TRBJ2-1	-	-	CASKQGPRDEQFF	TGCGCCAGCAAGCAGGGCCCCAGGGATGAGCAGTTCTTC
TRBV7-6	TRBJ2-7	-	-	CASSLEWGIDYEQYF	TGTGCCAGCAGCTTAGAATGGGGAATCGACTACGAGCAGTACTTC
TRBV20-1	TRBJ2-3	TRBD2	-	CSATKTSGGSTDTQYF	TGCAGTGCTACAAAGACTAGCGGGGGGTCCACAGATACGCAGTATTTT
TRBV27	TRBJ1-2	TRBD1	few	CASSLSGGGGYGYTF	TGTGCCAGCAGTTTATCTGGAGGGGGCGGGTATGGCTACACCTTC
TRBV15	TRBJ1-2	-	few	CATSSPGQGLYGYTF	TGTGCCACCAGCTCCCCCGGTCAGGGCCTATACGGCTACACCTTC
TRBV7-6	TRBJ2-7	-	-	CASSLGTQYEQYF	TGTGCCAGCAGCTTAGGGACACAATACGAGCAGTACTTC
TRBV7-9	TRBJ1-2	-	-	CASSLAAGLVVGGYTF	TGTGCCAGCAGCTTAGCCGCAGGTTTGGTCGTGGGCGGCTACACCTTC
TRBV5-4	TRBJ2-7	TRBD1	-	CASSLAGTGRNEQYF	TGTGCCAGCAGCTTGGCCGGGACAGGGAGGAACGAGCAGTACTTC